This is a list of T cell receptor beta chains from one sample in a study of radiation and T cells in renal cell carcinoma. Produced via immunoSEQ multiplex PCR; TCRdb's table is partial and in-frame only. There are about 120,000 clones in the sample; about 81% occur only once, and less than 2.5% lies in the top ten. The source material was blood, sampled from a patient whose treatment included radiotherapy and nephrectomy. The receptors derive from a woman aged 55-69 years with renal cell carcinoma. Each CDR3 is given with its conserved first and last residue. The order of the fields is clone size, D gene, V gene, J gene, CDR3 protein, CDR3 DNA. A D gene is named only where the DNA matches it firmly. Clone size is shown for a subset of rows, as once, few, many or a class of expanded clone.

NA	NA	TRBV19	TRBJ1-1	CASSIAPILNTEAFF	TGTGCCAGTAGTATAGCGCCGATCCTGAACACTGAAGCTTTCTTT
NA	NA	TRBV5-1	TRBJ2-1	CASSLAGSYNEQFF	TGCGCCAGCAGCTTGGCGGGCAGTTACAATGAGCAGTTCTTC
NA	NA	TRBV7-6	TRBJ2-2	CASSLSVQTGELFF	TGTGCCAGCAGCTTAAGCGTCCAAACCGGGGAGCTGTTTTTT
NA	TRBD2	TRBV19	TRBJ2-7	CASSTPGGLAGGSHEQYF	TGTGCCAGTAGTACCCCGGGCGGACTAGCGGGGGGGTCCCACGAGCAGTACTTC
NA	TRBD2	TRBV5-1	TRBJ2-7	CASSLDPSGAYEQYF	TGCGCCAGCAGCTTGGATCCTAGCGGGGCCTACGAGCAGTACTTC
NA	TRBD2	TRBV27	TRBJ2-7	CASSPTLATKYEQYF	TGTGCCAGCAGTCCAACACTAGCGACCAAATACGAGCAGTACTTC
NA	NA	TRBV7-2	TRBJ2-1	CASSSSWVNEQFF	TGTGCCAGCAGCTCCTCGTGGGTTAATGAGCAGTTCTTC
NA	NA	TRBV2	TRBJ2-7	CASSGTSSYEQYF	TGTGCCAGCAGTGGGACATCCTCCTACGAGCAGTACTTC
once	TRBD2	TRBV18	TRBJ2-3	CASSLIERTSANTDTQYF	TGTGCCAGCTCACTTATCGAGAGGACTAGCGCCAACACAGATACGCAGTATTTT
NA	TRBD2	TRBV10-3	TRBJ2-3	CAITGTRDGTDTQYF	TGTGCCATCACCGGGACTAGAGACGGCACAGATACGCAGTATTTT
NA	NA	TRBV9	TRBJ2-3	CASGRGGTDTQYF	TGTGCCAGCGGAAGGGGGGGGACAGATACGCAGTATTTT
NA	NA	TRBV5-1	TRBJ2-3	CASSLGLFFGRARTDTQYF	TGCGCCAGCAGCTTGGGCTTATTTTTCGGCAGGGCGAGAACAGATACGCAGTATTTT
NA	NA	TRBV5-1	TRBJ2-5	CASSVGIIRETQYF	TGCGCCAGCAGCGTTGGGATCATACGGGAGACCCAGTACTTC
many	NA	TRBV25-1	TRBJ1-4	CASSVVISEKLFF	TGTGCCAGCAGTGTGGTGATCTCTGAAAAACTGTTTTTT
NA	NA	TRBV7-2	TRBJ1-5	CASSPRRDQPQHF	TGTGCCAGCAGCCCACGGAGGGATCAGCCCCAGCATTTT
NA	TRBD2	TRBV4-3	TRBJ2-7	CASSQGLAGDEQYF	TGCGCCAGCAGCCAAGGACTAGCGGGAGACGAGCAGTACTTC
NA	TRBD1	TRBV28	TRBJ1-1	CASSDRGRKTTEAFF	TGTGCCAGCAGTGACAGGGGGCGGAAAACGACTGAAGCTTTCTTT
NA	NA	TRBV9	TRBJ2-2	CASSEGTEGTGELFF	TGTGCCAGCAGCGAGGGGACGGAGGGCACCGGGGAGCTGTTTTTT
NA	NA	TRBV19	TRBJ1-2	CASSIRGIHGYTF	TGTGCCAGTAGTATTAGGGGTATTCATGGCTACACCTTC
few	NA	TRBV28	TRBJ1-1	CASSSTRTNTEAFF	TGTGCCAGCAGTTCCACTCGGACGAACACTGAAGCTTTCTTT